A selection of T cell receptor beta chains follows, all from one sample in a study of shared clonotypes between healthy human individuals. The data were produced by immunoSEQ multiplex PCR, yet TCRdb's version contains in-frame clones alone and is incomplete. Of 550,000 to 850,000 clones in the sample, roughly 72% were seen once. Specimen: memory CD4+ T cells sorted from blood. These receptors came from a woman in her thirties in good health. Both conserved end residues are part of each CDR3. Each record gives: clone size, D gene, J gene, V gene, CDR3 DNA, CDR3 protein. D genes are given only for firm matches. Expanded clones get a size class; other rows say once, few or many, or leave the size out.

abundance: NA; d_gene: TRBD1; j_gene: TRBJ1-2; v_gene: TRBV19; CDR3nt: TGTGCCAGTACAGACAGGGGTGAGGGCGGCTACACCTTC; CDR3aa: CASTDRGEGGYTF
abundance: NA; d_gene: TRBD1; j_gene: TRBJ1-3; v_gene: TRBV7-9; CDR3nt: TGTGCCAGCAGGCCAATTGACCAGGGGGCGAGGGGAAACACCATATATTTT; CDR3aa: CASRPIDQGARGNTIYF
abundance: NA; d_gene: TRBD1; j_gene: TRBJ1-2; v_gene: TRBV5-1; CDR3nt: TGCGCCAGCAGCTTGGGGGACAGGGACAACACTTATGGCTACACCTTC; CDR3aa: CASSLGDRDNTYGYTF
abundance: once; d_gene: NA; j_gene: TRBJ2-2; v_gene: TRBV10-1; CDR3nt: TGCGCCAGCAGCGCGGACAGCACCGGGGAGCTGTTTTTT; CDR3aa: CASSADSTGELFF
abundance: few; d_gene: NA; j_gene: TRBJ1-5; v_gene: TRBV6-4; CDR3nt: TGTGCCAGCAGGGGGGTGGGGCAAGATCAGCCCCAGCATTTT; CDR3aa: CASRGVGQDQPQHF
abundance: NA; d_gene: NA; j_gene: TRBJ1-5; v_gene: TRBV5-8; CDR3nt: TGTGCCAGCAGCTTTTTTAATCAGCCCCAGCATTTT; CDR3aa: CASSFFNQPQHF
abundance: NA; d_gene: NA; j_gene: TRBJ2-2; v_gene: TRBV7-2; CDR3nt: TGTGCCAGCAGCTTAGGACAGGCATTTGGTCCCGGGGAGCTGTTTTTT; CDR3aa: CASSLGQAFGPGELFF
abundance: NA; d_gene: NA; j_gene: TRBJ2-5; v_gene: TRBV18; CDR3nt: TGTGCCAGCTCACGCAGCCCCGGCGGAGAGACCCAGTACTTC; CDR3aa: CASSRSPGGETQYF
abundance: NA; d_gene: NA; j_gene: TRBJ1-4; v_gene: TRBV6-1; CDR3nt: TGTGCCAGCAGTACAGGGAGTTATGAAAAACTGTTTTTT; CDR3aa: CASSTGSYEKLFF
abundance: few; d_gene: NA; j_gene: TRBJ2-1; v_gene: TRBV2; CDR3nt: TGTGCCAGCAGTGAAGGAGTGGATGAGCAGTTCTTC; CDR3aa: CASSEGVDEQFF
abundance: NA; d_gene: NA; j_gene: TRBJ2-7; v_gene: TRBV7-9; CDR3nt: TGTGCCAGCAGCCCCGGGCTAGCGCTCTACGAGCAGTACTTC; CDR3aa: CASSPGLALYEQYF
abundance: NA; d_gene: NA; j_gene: TRBJ1-1; v_gene: TRBV6-6; CDR3nt: TGTGCCAGCAACCCCCCCGGGACGAGGGCTTTCTTT; CDR3aa: CASNPPGTRAFF
abundance: many; d_gene: NA; j_gene: TRBJ1-1; v_gene: TRBV5-1; CDR3nt: TGCGCCAGCAGCTTGCTCGCCGACAACACTGAAGCTTTCTTT; CDR3aa: CASSLLADNTEAFF
abundance: NA; d_gene: NA; j_gene: TRBJ1-2; v_gene: TRBV28; CDR3nt: TGTGCCAGCACCCTATTGGGCCTGAATGGCTACACCTTC; CDR3aa: CASTLLGLNGYTF
abundance: few; d_gene: TRBD2; j_gene: TRBJ2-7; v_gene: TRBV7-9; CDR3nt: TGTGCCAGCTCAGGGACTAGCGGGGACGAGCAGTACTTC; CDR3aa: CASSGTSGDEQYF
abundance: NA; d_gene: NA; j_gene: TRBJ1-5; v_gene: TRBV6-5; CDR3nt: TGTGCCAGCAGTTATACGGGGGCCCTCAATCAGCCCCAGCATTTT; CDR3aa: CASSYTGALNQPQHF
abundance: many; d_gene: NA; j_gene: TRBJ1-1; v_gene: TRBV7-9; CDR3nt: TGTGCCAGCAGCTTAATGCAGGGGAACACTGAAGCTTTCTTT; CDR3aa: CASSLMQGNTEAFF